This TCR beta chain was sequenced during a study of blood T cell repertoires in COVID-19. The cohort comprised adults aged about 18 to 100 years residing in approximately 25 US areas. The CDR3 length is 12 residues. Measured with immunoSEQ multiplex PCR; TCRdb has only the in-frame clones, and not every one. The profile covers about 160,000 clones, with about 90% appearing a single time and 6% to 7.5% taken by the ten largest. The genes are TRBV21-1 and TRBJ1-2. TRBV21-1 is shown as a pseudogene. The TCR comes from a woman in her forties or fifties who had recovered from COVID-19. The sequencing sample was made of PBMCs or T cells enriched from blood (not recorded which). The CDR3 reads CASSICADGYTF. The CDR3 DNA reads TGTGCCAGCAGCATCTGCGCGGATGGCTACACCTTC.